One sample yielded the 4 T cell receptor beta chains listed below, sequenced in a study of blood T cell dynamics during melanoma immunotherapy. Regarding time point: week 3, after first cycle of checkpoint inhibitor. Some clones are missing from TCRdb's copy, which holds only in-frame ones; the method was immunoSEQ multiplex PCR. The sample lists approximately 13,000 clones; roughly 88% were seen once. The source was blood, collected from a patient treated with checkpoint blockade. These TCRs come from a human donor with melanoma.

The CDR3 loop is CATSTTLAVNEQFF. CDR3 DNA: TGTGCCACCAGCACAACTCTAGCCGTCAATGAGCAGTTCTTC. V usage is TRBV15 and J usage is TRBJ2-1, with D maybe TRBD2 (5 bases). V was clipped by 4 bases and J by 6 bases, with 13 bases between them. The CDR3 runs to 14 residues. Germline V CDR1 and CDR2: LNHNV, YYDKDF (reference sequence).

The rearrangement uses TRBV7-6 and TRBJ2-6; the match to TRBD2 covers 11 bases. This CDR3 spans 16 amino acids. Looked up from germline, CDR1 is SGHVS and CDR2 is FNYEAQ. The J segment lost 2 bases and the V segment lost 7 bases, leaving 4 bases of the junction unmatched. The CDR3 nucleotides are TGTGCCAGCACCCCACTAGCGGGAGCTGGGGCCAACGTCCTGACTTTC. Its protein is CASTPLAGAGANVLTF.

The gene calls are TRBV7-3 and TRBJ2-1, with D perhaps matching TRBD2 (5 bases). Germline V gene lookup returns CDR1 SGHTA and CDR2 FQGTGA. This CDR3 contains 13 residues. The V end was cut by 2 bases, the J end by 6 bases, with 8 bases between. CDR3 loop: CASSLREGNEQFF. CDR3 in DNA: TGTGCCAGCAGCTTACGAGAGGGCAATGAGCAGTTCTTC. Supplemented by reference TRBV7-3 and TRBJ2-1, the full variable domain reads GAGVSQTPSNKVTEKGKYVELRCDPISGHTALYWYRQSLGQGPEFLIYFQGTGAADDSGLPNDRFFAVRPEGSVSTLKIQRTERGDSAVYLCASSLREGNEQFFGPGTRLTVL.

This chain connects TRBV4-2 to TRBJ1-1; no definite D call. The germline V gene encodes CDR1 LGHNA and CDR2 YNFKEQ. V lost 0 bases and J 1 base, leaving 9 bases between the germline ends. The CDR3 consists of 15 residues. The CDR3 DNA sequence: TGTGCCAGCAGCCAAGAGTGGGAAGAGAACACTGAAGCTTTCTTT. Translating gives CASSQEWEENTEAFF.